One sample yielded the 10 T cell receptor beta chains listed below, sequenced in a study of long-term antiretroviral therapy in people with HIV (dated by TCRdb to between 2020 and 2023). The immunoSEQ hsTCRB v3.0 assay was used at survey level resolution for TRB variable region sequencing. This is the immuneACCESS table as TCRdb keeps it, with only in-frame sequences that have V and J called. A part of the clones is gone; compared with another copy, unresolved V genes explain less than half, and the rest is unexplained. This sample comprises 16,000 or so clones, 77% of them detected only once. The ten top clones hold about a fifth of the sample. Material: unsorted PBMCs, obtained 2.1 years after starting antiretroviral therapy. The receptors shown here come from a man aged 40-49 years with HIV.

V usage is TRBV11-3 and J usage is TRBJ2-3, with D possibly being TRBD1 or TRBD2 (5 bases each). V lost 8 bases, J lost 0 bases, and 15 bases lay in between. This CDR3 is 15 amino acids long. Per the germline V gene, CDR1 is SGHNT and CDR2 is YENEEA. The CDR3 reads CASSPRDGSTDTQYF. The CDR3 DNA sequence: TGTGCCAGCTCCCCTAGGGACGGTAGCACAGATACGCAGTATTTT.

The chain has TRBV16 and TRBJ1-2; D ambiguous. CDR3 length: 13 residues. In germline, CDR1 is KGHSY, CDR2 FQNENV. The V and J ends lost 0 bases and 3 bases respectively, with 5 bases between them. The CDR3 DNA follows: TGTGCCAGCAGCCAATCTATTGACTATGGCTACACCTTC. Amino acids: CASSQSIDYGYTF.

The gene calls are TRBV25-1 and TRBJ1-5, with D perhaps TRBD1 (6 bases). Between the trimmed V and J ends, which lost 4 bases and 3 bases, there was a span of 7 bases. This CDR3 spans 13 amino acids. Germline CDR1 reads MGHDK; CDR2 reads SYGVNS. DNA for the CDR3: TGTGCCAGCAGTGGACAGGACAATCAGCCCCAGCATTTT. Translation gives CASSGQDNQPQHF.

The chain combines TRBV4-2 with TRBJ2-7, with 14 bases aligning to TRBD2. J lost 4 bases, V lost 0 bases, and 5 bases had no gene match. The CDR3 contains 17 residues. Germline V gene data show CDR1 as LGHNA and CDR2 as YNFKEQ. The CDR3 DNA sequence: TGTGCCAGCAGCCAAGAAGGACTAGCGGGGGGCCAATACGAGCAGTACTTC. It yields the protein CASSQEGLAGGQYEQYF.

CDR3: CASSLGQGGGYTF. CDR3 in DNA: TGCGCCAGCAGCTTAGGACAGGGGGGTGGCTACACCTTC. This rearrangement joins TRBV5-1 to TRBJ1-2; 10 bases are a match to TRBD1. V shed 2 bases and J 7 bases; nucleotides not matched to a gene: 2. This CDR3 spans 13 amino acids. The germline V gene has CDR1 SGHRS and CDR2 YFSETQ.

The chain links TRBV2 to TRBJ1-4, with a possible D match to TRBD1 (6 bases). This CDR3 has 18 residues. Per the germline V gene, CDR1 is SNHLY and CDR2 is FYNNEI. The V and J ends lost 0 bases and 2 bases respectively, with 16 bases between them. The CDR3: CASSEATGQVFTNEKLFF. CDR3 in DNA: TGTGCCAGCAGTGAAGCAACAGGGCAGGTGTTCACTAATGAAAAACTGTTTTTT.

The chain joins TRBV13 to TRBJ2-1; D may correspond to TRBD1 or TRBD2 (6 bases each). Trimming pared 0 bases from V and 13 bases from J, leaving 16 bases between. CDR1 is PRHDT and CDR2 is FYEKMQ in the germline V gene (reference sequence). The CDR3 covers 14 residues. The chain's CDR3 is CASSLGGGFQSQFF. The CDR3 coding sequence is TGTGCCAGCAGCTTAGGAGGGGGGTTCCAAAGCCAGTTCTTC.

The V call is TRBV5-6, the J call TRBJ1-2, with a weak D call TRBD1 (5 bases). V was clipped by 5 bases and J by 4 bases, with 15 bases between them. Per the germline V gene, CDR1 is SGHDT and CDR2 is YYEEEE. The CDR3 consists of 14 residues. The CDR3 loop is CASRWGSNPYGYTF. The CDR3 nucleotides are TGTGCCAGCAGGTGGGGGTCCAACCCCTATGGCTACACCTTC.

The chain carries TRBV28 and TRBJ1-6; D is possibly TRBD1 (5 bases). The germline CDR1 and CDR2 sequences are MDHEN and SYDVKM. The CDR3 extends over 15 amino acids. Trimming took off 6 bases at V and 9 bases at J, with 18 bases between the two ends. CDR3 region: CASSQRWGSGSPLHF. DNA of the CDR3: TGTGCCAGCAGCCAGAGGTGGGGGTCGGGTTCACCCCTCCACTTT.

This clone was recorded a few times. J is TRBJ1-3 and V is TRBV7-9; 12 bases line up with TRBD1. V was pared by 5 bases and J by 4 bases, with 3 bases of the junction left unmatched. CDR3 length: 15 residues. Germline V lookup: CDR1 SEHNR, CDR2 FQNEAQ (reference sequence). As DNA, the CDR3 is TGTGCCAGCAGCGGGACAGGGGGCAAGGGAAACACCATATATTTT. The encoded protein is CASSGTGGKGNTIYF.